Below, one TCR beta chain is given with its context. The entry originates in a study of blood T cell repertoires in COVID-19. V gave up 10 bases and J gave up 4 bases; unmatched junction bases: 12. The CDR3 sequence is 15 residues long. Germline CDR1 and CDR2: LNHDA and SQIVND (reference sequence). Everyone who took part was 18 to 89 years old, and they came from about 23 US areas. Exposed enrollees had met someone with a PCR-confirmed or clinician-diagnosed COVID-19 case at some point within the 2 weeks before study entry. Per the original methods: How many nucleated cells were present was estimated from reference gene primer amplification. Sequencing used immunoSEQ multiplex PCR; TCRdb keeps in-frame clones, though not all of them. The V and J calls and the clone size are those of that table, but D and trimming were determined from the DNA. The sample has a few hundred thousand clones, roughly 92% seen once.

The receptor was derived from a middle-aged woman who had been exposed to COVID-19. The V and J genes are TRBV19 and TRBJ2-2; the match to TRBD2 covers 7 bases. Input material: PBMCs or T cells enriched from blood (not recorded which). For the CDR3, the DNA is TGTGCCACCCGCTCCGGAACTAGCGTCACCGGGGAGCTGTTTTTT. This codes for CATRSGTSVTGELFF.